The present entry profiles one T cell receptor (beta chain) with its context. Profiled with immunoSEQ multiplex PCR; TCRdb holds only in-frame clones, not every one. The data contain around 83,000 clones, 70% to 90% of them seen just once; the ten biggest clones take up approximately 14%. This sample is drawn from a study of blood T cell repertoires in COVID-19. Study as a whole: Samples came from the United States, Italy and Spain, spanning acute and convalescent COVID-19.

Sequenced material: peripheral blood. The source is a woman between 65 and 79 years old with acute or convalescent COVID-19.

In nucleotides, the CDR3 is TGTGCCAGCAGACCGAGAAATTTAGATCCCACTGAAGCTTTCTTT. It codes for CASRPRNLDPTEAFF. The chain couples TRBV7-9 to TRBJ1-1; D remains ambiguous. V was shortened by 6 bases and J by 4 bases, with 18 bases between the two germline ends. Germline CDR1 and CDR2: SEHNR and FQNEAQ (reference sequence). CDR3 length equals 15 residues.